This is a list of T cell receptor beta chains from one sample in a study of T-cell reconstitution after alpha-beta-depleted transplantation in children. Via MiXCR, TCRdb re-called the PCR reads, giving one row per CDR3 protein. The table records fewer than 450,000 distinct CDR3 sequences, under 20% of them present only once. This specimen consisted of PBMCs, mostly from graft donor cells, obtained 360 days after TCRalphabeta/CD19-depleted stem cell transplant. These receptors were collected from a male patient under 10 years old who had a stem cell transplant for acute lymphoblastic leukemia, so the T cells may come from the graft donor. Both conserved end residues are part of each CDR3. D genes are given only for firm matches. Clone size is stated in some rows and not others, as once, few, many or a class when expanded.

V gene,J gene,D gene,clone size,CDR3 protein,CDR3 DNA
TRBV7-2,TRBJ2-4,-,many,CASSLVRENIQYF,TGTGCCAGCAGCTTAGTTAGGGAAAACATTCAGTACTTC
TRBV7-2,TRBJ2-1,TRBD1,-,CASSLGKTGKQFF,TGTGCCAGCAGCTTGGGGAAGACAGGGAAGCAGTTCTTC
TRBV4-3,TRBJ2-2,TRBD2,few,CASSQGISGRTGELFF,TGCGCCAGCAGCCAAGGCATTAGCGGGAGAACCGGGGAGCTGTTTTTT
TRBV7-9,TRBJ2-6,TRBD1,few,CASSLLTGFGANVLTF,TGTGCCAGCAGCTTACTGACAGGGTTTGGGGCCAACGTCCTGACTTTC
TRBV5-6,TRBJ2-1,-,-,CASSFRYGYNEQFF,TGTGCCAGCAGCTTCCGATACGGATACAATGAGCAGTTCTTC
TRBV29-1,TRBJ1-3,-,-,CSVTGASGNTIYF,TGCAGCGTTACAGGTGCCTCTGGAAACACCATATATTTT
TRBV4-2,TRBJ1-5,-,-,CASSQEVGWNQPQHF,TGTGCCAGCAGCCAAGAGGTGGGCTGGAATCAGCCCCAGCATTTT
TRBV28,TRBJ2-7,-,-,CASSNQGSSYEQYF,TGTGCCAGCAGCAATCAGGGTTCCTCCTACGAGCAGTACTTC
TRBV20-1,TRBJ2-7,TRBD2,many,CSANLPGRDYEQYF,TGCAGTGCTAACCTTCCCGGGAGGGACTACGAGCAGTACTTC
TRBV29-1,TRBJ2-2,-,few,CSVRGRPNTGELFF,TGCAGCGTCCGAGGGCGACCCAACACCGGGGAGCTGTTTTTT
TRBV6-2/TRBV6-3,TRBJ2-7,-,-,CASSYKLADYEQYF,TGTGCCAGCAGTTACAAATTAGCAGACTACGAGCAGTACTTC